One T cell receptor beta chain is described in this entry. The antigen is not known. The entry originates in a study of cytomegalovirus exposure and HLA in healthy donors. 13 Jbeta primers and 60 Vbeta primers were used for the PCR. Profiled with immunoSEQ multiplex PCR; TCRdb holds only in-frame clones, not every one. This table has about 100,000 clones, approximately 76% appearing once. The CDR3 is made up of 10 amino acids. V was clipped by 6 bases and J by 13 bases, with 15 bases between them. The germline gives CDR1 DFQATT, CDR2 SNEGSKA (reference sequence). Study results and caveats: The authors enumerated around 150 TCR beta chains as linked to cytomegalovirus.

The receptor's source is a man aged 35-49 years in good health and CMV-seronegative. The chain is built from TRBV20-1 and TRBJ1-1; weak D call: TRBD1 (5 bases). The specimen was PBMCs. DNA for the CDR3: TGCAGTGCGGGCAGGGTGGGGGGTTTCTTT. This translates into CSAGRVGGFF.